A single sample is the source of the 29 T cell receptor beta chains below, sequenced in a study of long-term antiretroviral therapy in people with HIV (dated by TCRdb to 2021 to 2024). Sequencing of the TRB variable region was done with the immunoSEQ hsTCRB v3.0 assay at survey level resolution. TCRdb carries this immuneACCESS record with in-frame sequences only. Its versions omit some clonotypes, under half of them owing to an unresolved V gene in the studies checked, with the rest unexplained. The sample table records more than 20,000 clones; roughly four fifths of these occur just once. More than 3.5% of the sample goes to the ten largest clones. The sequences come from unsorted PBMCs, collected 0.5 years after starting antiretroviral therapy. The receptor source for this set is a man between 18 and 35 years old with HIV.

The V gene is TRBV7-8, the J gene TRBJ2-7; D remains ambiguous. V lost 8 bases to trimming and J lost 4 bases, with 12 bases between them. CDR1 and CDR2 (germline): SGHVS, FQNEAQ. CDR3 length: 12 amino acids. The CDR3 DNA reads as TGTGCCAGCGGGCAGGAGATGTACGAGCAGTACTTC. This sequence encodes CASGQEMYEQYF.

The chain recombines TRBV28 with TRBJ1-2; D remains unclear. Germline loops: CDR1 MDHEN, CDR2 SYDVKM. The V end lost 6 bases, the J end lost 3 bases, and 11 bases lay between the germline ends. The CDR3 runs to 13 residues. The chain's CDR3 is CASSRGSDYGYTF. CDR3 coding DNA: TGTGCCAGCAGCCGAGGTTCAGACTATGGCTACACCTTC.

This chain joins TRBV14 and TRBJ1-6; D not resolved. The germline V gene encodes CDR1 SGHDN and CDR2 FVKESK. V lost 1 base and J lost 8, with 9 bases in between. This CDR3 has 14 residues. CDR3 protein: CASSQGGVYSPLHF. In DNA, the CDR3 is TGTGCCAGCAGCCAAGGCGGGGTTTATTCACCCCTCCACTTT.

The chain combines TRBV11-2 with TRBJ1-1, with D hard to call. The germline CDR1 and CDR2 sequences are SGHAT and FQNNGV. This CDR3 has 12 residues. With 4 bases removed from V and 4 bases from J, the gap between germline ends came to 7 bases. In DNA, the CDR3 is TGTGCCAGCAGCTCTTCCGGCACTGAAGCTTTCTTT. Its translation is CASSSSGTEAFF.

This clone was seen a few times. This rearrangement joins TRBV2 to TRBJ2-2; 12 nucleotides line up with TRBD2. The CDR3 is made up of 16 amino acids. V dropped 7 bases and J dropped 2; count of bases not matched to a gene: 5. Germline CDR1 SNHLY, CDR2 FYNNEI. The CDR3 is CASKETSGGNTGELFF. The CDR3 region has the DNA TGTGCCAGCAAAGAGACTAGCGGGGGTAACACCGGGGAGCTGTTTTTT.

The rearrangement uses TRBV19 and TRBJ1-4, with TRBD1 matching 7 bases. J gave up 0 bases and V 3 bases, and 4 bases lay outside the gene matches. CDR1 and CDR2 from the germline V gene are LNHDA and SQIVND (reference sequence). The CDR3 is 16 residues long. DNA of the CDR3: TGTGCCAGTAGTATTGGGGACAGAGCAACTAATGAAAAACTGTTTTTT. It codes for CASSIGDRATNEKLFF.

This chain joins TRBV4-1 and TRBJ2-7; D gene ambiguous. This CDR3 comprises 15 residues. Trimming took 0 bases from V and 3 from J, leaving 12 bases between them. Germline V lookup: CDR1 MGHRA, CDR2 YSYEKL. The CDR3 loop is CASSQDRPLSYEQYF. As DNA, the CDR3 is TGCGCCAGCAGCCAAGATCGACCTCTAAGCTACGAGCAGTACTTC.

The CDR3 coding sequence is TGTGCCAGCAGTTTCCTACCCGACCTGACCGGGGAGCTGTTTTTT. Amino acid sequence: CASSFLPDLTGELFF. The chain combines TRBV28 with TRBJ2-2; D ambiguous. CDR1 is MDHEN and CDR2 is SYDVKM in the germline V gene. This CDR3 has 15 residues. Trimming removed 3 bases at V and 5 bases at J, with 13 bases between.

The chain links TRBV6-1 to TRBJ2-7, with D uncertain. Between the trimmed V and J ends, which lost 9 bases and 3 bases, there was a span of 12 bases. The CDR3 contains 12 residues. The germline gives CDR1 MNHNS, CDR2 SASEGT. The CDR3 bases are TGTGCCAGGCCCCCCCCGGACTACGAGCAGTACTTC. This gives the protein CARPPPDYEQYF.

CDR3 protein: CASIDDKGGFGHF. The CDR3 nucleotides read TGTGCCAGTATAGACGACAAGGGCGGTTTTGGGCATTTT. The J gene is TRBJ1-5, the V gene TRBV19; no reliable D call. Trimming removed 7 bases at V and 15 bases at J, with 22 bases between. Germline V gene sequence: CDR1 LNHDA, CDR2 SQIVND (reference sequence). CDR3 length equals 13 residues.

V is TRBV19 and J is TRBJ1-2; TRBD1 is a possible D gene (5 bases). The CDR3 loop spans 13 amino acids. The V and J ends lost 3 bases and 3 bases respectively, with 8 bases between them. CDR1 LNHDA and CDR2 SQIVND come from the germline V gene (reference sequence). CDR3 coding DNA: TGTGCCAGTAGTATGCAGGGAGACTATGGCTACACCTTC. Translating it yields CASSMQGDYGYTF.

This clone occurred once. The chain carries TRBV7-2 and TRBJ2-7; perhaps TRBD2 as D (6 bases). Germline V CDR1 and CDR2: SGHTA, FQGNSA. Trimming removed 2 bases from V and 7 bases from J, with 15 bases in between. This CDR3 comprises 14 residues. The CDR3 loop reads CASSLIMGGAEQYF. CDR3 DNA sequence: TGTGCCAGCAGCTTAATCATGGGCGGGGCGGAGCAGTACTTC. Supplemented by reference TRBV7-2 and TRBJ2-7, the full variable domain reads GAGVSQSPSNKVTEKGKDVELRCDPISGHTALYWYRQSLGQGLEFLIYFQGNSAPDKSGLPSDRFSAERTGGSVSTLTIQRTQQEDSAVYLCASSLIMGGAEQYFGPGTRLTVT.

The V gene is TRBV7-2, the J gene TRBJ1-3; D ambiguous. The CDR3 consists of 12 residues. Germline loops: CDR1 SGHTA, CDR2 FQGNSA. V was shortened by 5 bases and J by 3 bases, with 5 bases between the two germline ends. The chain's CDR3 is CASSTIGNTIYF. In nucleotides, the CDR3 is TGTGCCAGCAGCACTATTGGAAACACCATATATTTT.

The CDR3 reads CASHRGGARTDTQYF. The CDR3 DNA is TGTGCCAGCCACCGGGGGGGGGCTCGAACAGATACGCAGTATTTT. The chain recombines TRBV6-5 with TRBJ2-3; 8 nucleotides match TRBD2. This CDR3 spans 15 amino acids. Per the germline V gene, CDR1 is MNHEY and CDR2 is SVGAGI. V lost 8 bases, J lost 3 bases, and 10 bases stayed unmatched.

In its sample, this clone was seen a few times. The chain has TRBV5-1 and TRBJ1-1, with 10 bases identical to TRBD1. J was trimmed by 0 bases and V by 4 bases; bases with no gene match: 3. Germline V gene data show CDR1 as SGHRS and CDR2 as YFSETQ. This CDR3 comprises 15 residues. In nucleotides, the CDR3 is TGCGCCAGCAGCCGGACAGGGGGGATGAACACTGAAGCTTTCTTT. Translation: CASSRTGGMNTEAFF.

V and J are TRBV7-3 and TRBJ2-1; 7 bases align to TRBD2. Germline V gene sequence: CDR1 SGHTA, CDR2 FQGTGA. This CDR3 is 17 amino acids long. Trimming took 5 bases from V and 1 from J; bases not matched to a gene: 11. This CDR3 reads CASSPGGGTRSYNEQFF. DNA for the CDR3: TGTGCCAGCAGCCCCGGCGGGGGAACGAGGTCCTACAATGAGCAGTTCTTC.

The CDR3 spells CASSLRSGPGQPNTEAFF. The CDR3 DNA is TGCGCCAGCAGCTTGAGGAGCGGACCGGGCCAGCCGAACACTGAAGCTTTCTTT. The chain carries TRBV5-1 and TRBJ1-1; no clear D gene. Germline loops: CDR1 SGHRS, CDR2 YFSETQ. There are 18 residues in the CDR3. V lost 1 base and J 1 base, leaving 20 bases between the germline ends. The variable domain in full, with the rest retrieved from reference TRBV5-1 and TRBJ1-1, is KAGVTQTPRYLIKTRGQQVTLSCSPISGHRSVSWYQQTPGQGLQFLFEYFSETQRNKGNFPGRFSGRQFSNSRSEMNVSTLELGDSALYLCASSLRSGPGQPNTEAFFGQGTRLTVV.

The CDR3 region has the DNA TGTGCCTGGCTGACAGCAGGGGCCAACGTCCTGACTTTC. Translating gives CAWLTAGANVLTF. The V and J genes are TRBV30 and TRBJ2-6; D perhaps matches TRBD1 (5 bases). V gave up 5 bases and J gave up 4 bases, with 9 bases separating them. CDR1 GTSNPN and CDR2 SVGIG come from the germline V gene (reference sequence). The CDR3 runs to 13 residues.

The rearrangement uses TRBV7-3 and TRBJ2-3, with a possible D match to TRBD2 (5 bases). The CDR3 runs 14 residues. Germline lookup yields CDR1 SGHTA and CDR2 FQGTGA. V lost 6 bases and J lost 4, with 14 bases in between. The CDR3 DNA follows: TGTGCCAGCAGTTTCTTAGGGAGCGCAGATACGCAGTATTTT. The encoded protein is CASSFLGSADTQYF. Using reference TRBV7-3 and TRBJ2-3 for the parts outside the CDR3, the full variable domain is GAGVSQTPSNKVTEKGKYVELRCDPISGHTALYWYRQSLGQGPEFLIYFQGTGAADDSGLPNDRFFAVRPEGSVSTLKIQRTERGDSAVYLCASSFLGSADTQYFGPGTRLTVL.

The chain combines TRBV28 with TRBJ1-6; tentative D call: TRBD1 (6 bases). Trimming removed 6 bases from V and 0 bases from J, with 15 bases in between. CDR1 is MDHEN and CDR2 is SYDVKM in the germline V gene. CDR3 length: 17 residues. The CDR3: CASRLLQGSSYNSPLHF. CDR3 sequence (DNA): TGTGCCAGCAGATTACTTCAGGGGAGCTCCTATAATTCACCCCTCCACTTT.

This sequence joins TRBV5-1 and TRBJ2-6; perhaps TRBD2 as D (5 bases). Germline CDR1 SGHRS, CDR2 YFSETQ. V lost 5 bases, J lost 2 bases, and 8 bases lay in between. The CDR3 contains 14 residues. Written as DNA, the CDR3 is TGCGCCAGCAGGGCCGGGGCTGGGGCCAACGTCCTGACTTTC. It encodes CASRAGAGANVLTF.

The V gene is TRBV6-5, the J gene TRBJ2-2, with D hard to call. This CDR3 contains 11 residues. V was clipped by 6 bases and J by 6 bases, with 5 bases between them. In germline, CDR1 is MNHEY, CDR2 SVGAGI. As DNA, the CDR3 is TGTGCCAGCAGAGGTCCCGGGGAGCTGTTTTTT. Amino acids: CASRGPGELFF.

The gene calls are TRBV7-2 and TRBJ2-2; D may correspond to TRBD1 or TRBD2 (5 bases each). There are 14 residues in the CDR3. V lost 7 bases and J lost 5, with 14 bases in between. The germline V gene encodes CDR1 SGHTA and CDR2 FQGNSA. CDR3: CASKWGRGTGELFF. CDR3 DNA: TGTGCCAGCAAATGGGGGAGAGGAACCGGGGAGCTGTTTTTT.

This chain uses TRBV28 with TRBJ2-5; possible D gene TRBD1, 6 bases. V lost 7 bases, J lost 5 bases, and 17 bases lay in between. This CDR3 comprises 14 residues. Germline CDR1 and CDR2: MDHEN and SYDVKM. CDR3 protein: CASTGQQDVETQYF. CDR3 bases: TGTGCCAGCACCGGACAGCAAGATGTGGAGACCCAGTACTTC. Full variable domain (outside the CDR3, taken from reference TRBV28 and TRBJ2-5): DVKVTQSSRYLVKRTGEKVFLECVQDMDHENMFWYRQDPGLGLRLIYFSYDVKMKEKGDIPEGYSVSREKKERFSLILESASTNQTSMYLCASTGQQDVETQYFGPGTRLLVL.

The chain carries TRBV2 and TRBJ2-1; D gene unclear. The ends were cut back, 6 bases at V and 4 bases at J, with 16 bases in the middle. Germline CDR1 reads SNHLY; CDR2 reads FYNNEI. This CDR3 region has 15 residues. CDR3 bases: TGTGCCAGCAGGTCACCGGAAAAGAGATACAATGAGCAGTTCTTC. Protein sequence: CASRSPEKRYNEQFF.

V usage is TRBV7-2 and J usage is TRBJ2-7, with unresolved D. Trimming left V 11 bases short and J 3 bases short, with 5 bases between. Germline V gene data show CDR1 as SGHTA and CDR2 as FQGNSA. This CDR3 has 9 residues. The CDR3 here is CAVGYEQYF. DNA for the CDR3: TGTGCCGTAGGCTACGAGCAGTACTTC.

V usage is TRBV30 and J usage is TRBJ2-3, with no clear D. CDR1 GTSNPN and CDR2 SVGIG come from the germline V gene (reference sequence). Trimming pared 1 base from V and 5 bases from J, leaving 7 bases between. This CDR3 region has 12 residues. CDR3 DNA: TGTGCCTGGAGTGGAAGACGAGATACGCAGTATTTT. This sequence encodes CAWSGRRDTQYF.

The chain recombines TRBV30 with TRBJ2-5, with a weak D call TRBD1 (5 bases). V was shortened by 2 bases and J by 2 bases, with 9 bases between the two germline ends. The CDR3 is made up of 13 amino acids. Germline V gives CDR1 GTSNPN, CDR2 SVGIG (reference sequence). The CDR3 region is CAWSSGLQETQYF. The CDR3 DNA reads TGTGCCTGGAGTTCAGGGTTACAAGAGACCCAGTACTTC. The full variable domain, in which reference TRBV30 and TRBJ2-5 provide the parts outside the CDR3, is SQTIHQWPATLVQPVGSPLSLECTVEGTSNPNLYWYRQAAGRGLQLLFYSVGIGQISSEVPQNLSASRPQDRQFILSSKKLLLSDSGFYLCAWSSGLQETQYFGPGTRLLVL.

V usage is TRBV10-3 and J usage is TRBJ2-2; D remains unclear. The V and J ends lost 5 bases and 8 bases respectively, with 9 bases between them. CDR3 length equals 12 residues. Germline V gene lookup returns CDR1 ENHRY and CDR2 SYGVKD. CDR3 sequence: CAISLDRGELFF. CDR3 sequence (DNA): TGTGCCATCAGTCTGGACCGAGGGGAGCTGTTTTTT.